Below are 30 T cell receptor beta chains sequenced from a single sample in a study of graft-versus-host responses after intestinal transplantation (dated by TCRdb to the early 2020s). The receptor library was made with the immunoSEQ multiplex PCR assay. What TCRdb holds here is the immuneACCESS table cut down to in-frame rearrangements. Part of the clones is not present; checked against another copy, under half of the missing clones reflect an unresolved V gene, and the others are unexplained. A total of about 97,000 clones appear in this sample, 75% to 95% of them only once. 15% to 20% of the sample is held by the ten biggest clonotypes. Sequenced here: PBMCs, sampled about 450 days after intestinal transplant. Receptors were obtained from a human patient who received an intestinal transplant, so some T cells may come from the graft donor.

CDR3: CASLVTDTQYF. The CDR3 region has the DNA TGTGCCAGCCTCGTGACAGATACGCAGTATTTT. The V and J genes are TRBV2 and TRBJ2-3; D gene ambiguous. The germline gives CDR1 SNHLY, CDR2 FYNNEI. V shed 8 bases and J shed 3 bases, with 6 bases lying between them. CDR3 length: 11 residues.

The chain has TRBV6-1 and TRBJ1-1; D remains ambiguous. CDR1 and CDR2 from the germline V gene are MNHNS and SASEGT. Trimming cost V 4 bases and J 6 bases, with 12 bases left between them. This CDR3 has 13 residues. The CDR3 sequence: CASSVDYSPEAFF. CDR3 nucleotide sequence: TGTGCCAGCAGTGTAGACTACAGCCCTGAAGCTTTCTTT.

The V call is TRBV6-1, the J call TRBJ1-5; D is undetermined. This CDR3 is 15 amino acids long. V gave up 8 bases and J gave up 4 bases, with 18 bases separating them. Germline CDR1 is MNHNS and CDR2 is SASEGT. In nucleotides, the CDR3 is TGTGCCAGCCAAAACCTTTTAATTTCAAATCAGCCCCAGCATTTT. Translated: CASQNLLISNQPQHF.

J is TRBJ1-2 and V is TRBV27, with a tentative D call TRBD1 (5 bases). The CDR3 contains 12 residues. Germline V gene data show CDR1 as MNHEY and CDR2 as SMNVEV (reference sequence). V lost 6 bases to trimming and J lost 4 bases, with 9 bases between them. The CDR3 DNA is TGTGCCAGCAGCCAGGGAGGCTATGGCTACACCTTC. Its translation: CASSQGGYGYTF.

The chain carries TRBV25-1 and TRBJ2-1; tentative D call: TRBD2 (5 bases). This CDR3 region has 14 residues. In germline, CDR1 is MGHDK, CDR2 SYGVNS. The V end lost 5 bases, the J end lost 4 bases, and 12 bases lay between the germline ends. The CDR3 loop is CASSTWTGYNEQFF. The CDR3, as DNA: TGTGCCAGCAGTACCTGGACTGGTTACAATGAGCAGTTCTTC.

The rearrangement uses TRBV10-3 and TRBJ1-1; TRBD1 agrees at 11 bases. The CDR3 sequence is 15 residues long. In germline, CDR1 is ENHRY, CDR2 SYGVKD. The V and J ends lost 6 bases and 2 bases, in that order; junction bases with no gene match: 5. CDR3 DNA: TGTGCCATCAGGAGGACAGGGGGCGAAAACACTGAAGCTTTCTTT. It is translated as CAIRRTGGENTEAFF.

J is TRBJ1-2 and V is TRBV5-1; 8 nucleotides match TRBD1. J gave up 5 bases and V 0 bases, and 6 bases lay outside the gene matches. From germline, CDR1 is SGHRS and CDR2 YFSETQ. This CDR3 spans 15 amino acids. The CDR3 coding sequence is TGCGCCAGCAGCTTGGCCGGGACAGGTGGATATGGCTACACCTTC. This translates into CASSLAGTGGYGYTF.

This chain links TRBV5-7 with TRBJ2-1, with 13 nucleotides matching TRBD2. TRBV5-7 is recorded as an ORF, its role being uncertain. V shed 4 bases, J shed 2 bases, and the junction held 3 bases outside the gene matches. The CDR3 length is 16 residues. DNA for the CDR3: TGTGCCAGCAGCCGAACTAGCGGGGGGGCCTACAATGAGCAGTTCTTC. Amino acids: CASSRTSGGAYNEQFF.

For this clone: One end of the junction is discordant with germline, which a read error may explain. The chain links TRBV7-7 to TRBJ2-3; D ambiguous. The CDR3 is made up of 14 amino acids. Germline V gives CDR1 SSHAT, CDR2 FNYEAQ (reference sequence). CDR3 bases: TGTGCTAGCAGCCCCGGACGGAGCACAGATACGCAGTATTTT. This translates into CASSPGRSTDTQYF.

This chain uses TRBV7-6 with TRBJ2-1, with TRBD2 matching 15 bases. The germline gives CDR1 SGHVS, CDR2 FNYEAQ. Losses at the gene ends were 7 bases for V and 8 bases for J; bases not matched to a gene: 18. This CDR3 contains 19 residues. This CDR3 is CASTRIGLAGGPEYDEQFF. The DNA for the CDR3 is TGTGCCAGCACCCGAATAGGACTAGCGGGGGGGCCGGAATATGATGAGCAGTTCTTC.

This chain connects TRBV15 to TRBJ1-1; maybe TRBD1 (5 bases). V was clipped by 5 bases and J by 10 bases, with 17 bases between them. The CDR3 covers 13 residues. CDR1 and CDR2 from the germline V gene are LNHNV and YYDKDF (reference sequence). The CDR3, as DNA: TGTGCCACCAGCCCATTTGGGGCAACGGGAGCTTTCTTT. Protein product: CATSPFGATGAFF.

The V and J genes are TRBV7-8 and TRBJ1-1; D unclear. This CDR3 is built from 13 residues. Trimming pared 5 bases from V and 8 bases from J, leaving 15 bases between. Per the germline V gene, CDR1 is SGHVS and CDR2 is FQNEAQ. CDR3 region: CASSPRTELEAFF. The DNA of the CDR3 is TGTGCCAGCAGCCCGCGTACAGAACTCGAAGCTTTCTTT.

V gene TRBV7-8 combines with J gene TRBJ1-3; D possibly corresponds to TRBD1 (5 bases). Trimming shortened V by 3 bases and J by 0 bases, and 9 bases separated the two germline ends. Germline V gene data show CDR1 as SGHVS and CDR2 as FQNEAQ. There are 15 residues in the CDR3. Written as DNA, the CDR3 is TGTGCCAGCAGCTTGGGGGTCAACTCTGGAAACACCATATATTTT. Translated: CASSLGVNSGNTIYF.

The chain couples TRBV7-9 to TRBJ1-2, with D possibly TRBD1 on 6 matching bases. This CDR3 region has 13 residues. Germline-derived CDR1 and CDR2 are SEHNR and FQNEAQ (reference sequence). The V end lost 8 bases, the J end lost 2 bases, and 12 bases lay between the germline ends. CDR3 protein: CASRGGLNYGYTF. The DNA for the CDR3 is TGTGCCAGCCGCGGGGGCCTGAACTATGGCTACACCTTC.

This clone was seen more than once but under ten times. The chain is built from TRBV5-1 and TRBJ1-6; a possible D gene is TRBD1 (6 bases). V was pared by 6 bases and J by 6 bases, with 10 bases between. The CDR3 length is 13 residues. The germline V gene encodes CDR1 SGHRS and CDR2 YFSETQ. The CDR3 DNA is TGCGCCAGCACCGGGACACCTAATTCACCCCTCCACTTT. Amino acids: CASTGTPNSPLHF.

The chain recombines TRBV10-2 with TRBJ2-2; a possible D gene is TRBD1 (5 bases). The length of the CDR3 is 14 residues. V dropped 6 bases and J dropped 5 bases, with 13 bases sitting between them. The germline V gene encodes CDR1 WSHSY and CDR2 SAAADI. CDR3 in amino acids: CASSPSTATGELFF. In DNA form, the CDR3 reads TGCGCCAGCAGCCCCTCGACAGCTACCGGGGAGCTGTTTTTT.

The chain combines TRBV5-6 with TRBJ2-1, with D unresolved. Per germline, CDR1 SGHDT and CDR2 YYEEEE. The V gene lost 2 bases and the J gene lost 6 bases, with 6 bases spanning the gap. The CDR3 loop spans 12 amino acids. The CDR3 DNA follows: TGTGCCAGCAGCTTAAGTAGCAATGAGCAGTTCTTC. Its protein is CASSLSSNEQFF.

V gene TRBV27 combines with J gene TRBJ2-7; possible D gene TRBD2, 5 bases. From germline, CDR1 is MNHEY and CDR2 SMNVEV (reference sequence). CDR3 length: 14 residues. V lost 1 base to trimming and J lost 3 bases, with 10 bases between them. CDR3 region: CASSLYRGDYEQYF. The CDR3 coding sequence is TGTGCCAGCAGTTTATATCGGGGAGACTACGAGCAGTACTTC.

Comments on this clone: Different DNA sequences within this sample yield the same CDR3. The V and J genes are TRBV12-5 and TRBJ1-5; TRBD1 matches 7 bases. The CDR3 covers 16 residues. J gave up 1 base and V 1 base, and 4 bases lay outside the gene matches. In germline, CDR1 is LGHNT, CDR2 FRNRAP. CDR3 DNA sequence: TGTGCTAGTGGTTTGGGGACAGGTGGCAGCAATCAGCCCCAGCATTTT. This translates into CASGLGTGGSNQPQHF.

This clone was counted a few times. This sequence joins TRBV5-5 and TRBJ1-5, with D possibly being TRBD1 (6 bases). CDR3 size: 14 residues. The germline V gene encodes CDR1 SGHKS and CDR2 YYEKEE (reference sequence). V was trimmed by 4 bases and J by 3 bases, leaving 11 bases between them. CDR3 bases: TGTGCCAGCAGCCCAGGACAGCTCAATCAGCCCCAGCATTTT. Its protein is CASSPGQLNQPQHF.

This clone showed up just once. The V call is TRBV9, the J call TRBJ2-5; no clear D. Germline V gene data show CDR1 as SGDLS and CDR2 as YYNGEE. The V end lost 3 bases, the J end lost 0 bases, and 9 bases lay between the germline ends. The CDR3 consists of 14 residues. The CDR3 loop is CASSAGRYQETQYF. In DNA, the CDR3 is TGTGCCAGCAGCGCCGGCCGGTACCAAGAGACCCAGTACTTC.

This chain links TRBV18 with TRBJ2-7; D not certain. CDR1 is KGHSH and CDR2 is LQKENI in the germline V gene. V was trimmed by 4 bases and J by 2 bases, leaving 12 bases between them. The CDR3 totals 14 residues. Here the CDR3 reads CASSLSDGAYEQYF. CDR3 sequence (DNA): TGTGCCAGCTCACTCTCGGACGGAGCCTACGAGCAGTACTTC.

The J gene is TRBJ1-1, the V gene TRBV10-1; no clear D. Deletions cut 4 bases from V and 4 bases from J, with 13 bases between. Germline CDR1 WNHNN, CDR2 SYGVQD (reference sequence). This CDR3 is 14 amino acids long. Here the CDR3 reads CASSGGPEGTEAFF. The CDR3 DNA reads TGCGCCAGCAGTGGAGGACCTGAGGGCACTGAAGCTTTCTTT.

This chain connects TRBV21-1 to TRBJ2-7; the table's D call TRBD2 went unverified against the DNA. TRBV21-1 is recorded as a pseudogene. CDR3 length equals 15 residues. The DNA for the CDR3 is TGTGCCAGCAGCCTTGGCGGGGGGTCCTCCTACGAGCAGTACTTC. It translates to CASSLGGGSSYEQYF.

The chain joins TRBV9 to TRBJ2-5; TRBD2 agrees at 13 bases. J was trimmed by 0 bases and V by 3 bases; bases with no gene match: 5. The CDR3 extends over 17 amino acids. CDR1 and CDR2 (germline): SGDLS, YYNGEE. CDR3 sequence: CASSGTSGGSYQETQYF. The CDR3 DNA reads as TGTGCCAGCAGCGGGACTAGCGGGGGCTCGTACCAAGAGACCCAGTACTTC.

This chain connects TRBV5-1 to TRBJ2-1; maybe TRBD2 (5 bases). Trimming took off 0 bases at V and 6 bases at J, with 13 bases between the two ends. The germline V gene has CDR1 SGHRS and CDR2 YFSETQ. CDR3 size: 15 residues. CDR3 sequence (DNA): TGCGCCAGCAGCTTGGTGGCGGGCCCGAGCAATGAGCAGTTCTTC. It encodes CASSLVAGPSNEQFF.

The chain links TRBV5-1 to TRBJ2-7, with D tentatively TRBD1 or TRBD2 (6 bases each). The CDR3 covers 13 residues. Germline CDR1 is SGHRS and CDR2 is YFSETQ. The V end was cut by 3 bases, the J end by 6 bases, with 13 bases between. CDR3: CASSWGAGSEQYF. The CDR3 DNA is TGCGCCAGCAGCTGGGGGGCGGGGTCCGAGCAGTACTTC.

The chain carries TRBV10-1 and TRBJ1-5, with 9 positions matching TRBD1. Germline V CDR1 and CDR2: WNHNN, SYGVQD (reference sequence). Trimming removed 10 bases from V and 2 bases from J; junction bases left unmatched: 12. The CDR3 totals 16 residues. This chain's CDR3 is CATGQGNRCGNQPQHF. Written as DNA, the CDR3 is TGCGCCACCGGACAGGGGAATCGATGTGGCAATCAGCCCCAGCATTTT.

The J gene is TRBJ2-5, the V gene TRBV4-3; D is tentatively TRBD1 or TRBD2 (5 bases each). Germline V gene sequence: CDR1 LGHNA, CDR2 YSLEER. The V end was cut by 4 bases, the J end by 8 bases, with 17 bases between. The CDR3 runs 14 residues. The CDR3 protein is CASSPGPGVGTQYF. DNA of the CDR3: TGCGCCAGCAGCCCGGGACCTGGGGTTGGAACCCAGTACTTC.

CDR3 in DNA: TGTGCCATCACTAGCGGGGGTCGGGAGCTGTTTTTT. Protein product: CAITSGGRELFF. The chain uses TRBV10-3 and TRBJ2-2; TRBD2 matches at 10 bases. The CDR3 spans 12 residues. V lost 7 bases and J lost 9; bases outside the gene matches: 2. The V gene's germline CDR1 is ENHRY and CDR2 SYGVKD.